This TCR beta chain is drawn from a study of tumor-infiltrating lymphocytes in primary liver carcinoma. There are 15 residues in the CDR3. Germline values: CDR1 SGHNT, CDR2 YENEEA. For blood RNA, unsorted whole blood served as the source, and germline DNA was extracted too. With a constant-region primer, TCR beta cDNA was made from approximately 450 ng of total RNA. Modified slightly, ARM-PCR produced TCR beta libraries over three nested multiplex PCR rounds. Two initial PCR rounds of approximately 10 cycles each paired TRBV1-TRBV30 forward primers with a C-beta reverse primer. One entry per CDR3 protein, called by TCRdb with MiXCR from the multiplex PCR reads. The sample consists of roughly 330,000 distinct CDR3 sequences, roughly 61% of them appearing once. Comment on this clonotype: Germline is not matched at one junction end, which may reflect a read error.

This clonotype was obtained from a man aged 40-49 years with primary liver carcinoma and hepatitis B virus infection. The sample was peripheral blood. The chain links TRBV11-3 to TRBJ2-2, with a tentative D call TRBD2 (5 bases). The CDR3 coding sequence is TGTGCCAGCAGCTTAGAAAACGCGAACATCGGGGAGCTGTTCTTT. Translating it yields CASSLENANIGELFF.